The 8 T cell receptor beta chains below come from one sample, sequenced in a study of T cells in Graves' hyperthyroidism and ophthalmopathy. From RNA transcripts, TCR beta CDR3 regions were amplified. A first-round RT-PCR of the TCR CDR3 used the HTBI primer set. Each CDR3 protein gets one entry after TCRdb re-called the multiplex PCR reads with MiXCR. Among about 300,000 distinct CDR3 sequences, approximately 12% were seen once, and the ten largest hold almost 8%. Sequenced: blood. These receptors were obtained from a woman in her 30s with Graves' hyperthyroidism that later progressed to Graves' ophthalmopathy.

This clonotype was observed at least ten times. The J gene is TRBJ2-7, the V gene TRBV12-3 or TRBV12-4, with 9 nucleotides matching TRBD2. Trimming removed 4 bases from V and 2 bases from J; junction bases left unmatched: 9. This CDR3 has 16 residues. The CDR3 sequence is CASSSLTSGVTYEQYF. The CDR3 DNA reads TGTGCCAGCAGTTCACTGACTAGCGGAGTCACCTACGAGCAGTACTTC.

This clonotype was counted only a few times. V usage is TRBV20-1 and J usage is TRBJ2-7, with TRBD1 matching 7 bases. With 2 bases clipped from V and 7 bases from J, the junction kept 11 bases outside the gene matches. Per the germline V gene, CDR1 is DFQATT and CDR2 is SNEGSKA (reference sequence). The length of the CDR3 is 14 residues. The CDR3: CSARLPTGVGEQYF. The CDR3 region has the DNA TGCAGTGCTAGACTTCCAACAGGGGTTGGAGAGCAGTACTTC.

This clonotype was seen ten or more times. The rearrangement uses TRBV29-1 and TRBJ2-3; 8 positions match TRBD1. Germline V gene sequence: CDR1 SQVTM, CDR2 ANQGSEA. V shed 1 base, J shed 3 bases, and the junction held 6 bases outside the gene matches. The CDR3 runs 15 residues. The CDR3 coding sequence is TGCAGCGTTGAAGTTGCGGACAGGGTGACAGATACGCAGTATTTT. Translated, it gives CSVEVADRVTDTQYF.

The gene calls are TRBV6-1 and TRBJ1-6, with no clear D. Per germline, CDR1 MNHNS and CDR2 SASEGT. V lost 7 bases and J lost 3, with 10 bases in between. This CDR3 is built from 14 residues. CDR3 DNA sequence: TGTGCCAGCACCGCAGGAGTCTATAATTCACCCCTCCACTTT. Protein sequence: CASTAGVYNSPLHF.

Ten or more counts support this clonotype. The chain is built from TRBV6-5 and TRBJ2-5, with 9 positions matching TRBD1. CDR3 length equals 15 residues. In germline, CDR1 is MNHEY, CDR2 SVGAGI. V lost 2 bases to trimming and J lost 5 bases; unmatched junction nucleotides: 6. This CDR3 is CASSYPGQGSETQYF. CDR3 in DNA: TGTGCCAGCAGTTACCCGGGACAGGGATCGGAGACCCAGTACTTC.

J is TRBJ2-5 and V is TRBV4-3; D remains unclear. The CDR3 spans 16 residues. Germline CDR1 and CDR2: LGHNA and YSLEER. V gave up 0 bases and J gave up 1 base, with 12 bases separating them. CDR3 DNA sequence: TGCGCCAGCAGCCAAGATCTGATATACCTCCAAGAGACCCAGTACTTC. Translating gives CASSQDLIYLQETQYF.

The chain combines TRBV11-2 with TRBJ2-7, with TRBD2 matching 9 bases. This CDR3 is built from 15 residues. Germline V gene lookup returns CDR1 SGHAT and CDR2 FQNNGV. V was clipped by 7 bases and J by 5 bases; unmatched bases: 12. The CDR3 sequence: CASTSGREGLHEQYF. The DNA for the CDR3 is TGTGCCAGCACCTCTGGGCGGGAGGGCCTCCACGAGCAGTACTTC.

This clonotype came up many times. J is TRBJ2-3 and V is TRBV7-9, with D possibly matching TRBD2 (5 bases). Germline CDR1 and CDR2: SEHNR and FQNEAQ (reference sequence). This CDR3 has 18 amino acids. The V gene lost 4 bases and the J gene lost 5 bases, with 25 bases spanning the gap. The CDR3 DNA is TGTGCCAGCAGCTACCCGTCGGCGGAGGCGGGTTATAAAGATACGCAGTATTTT. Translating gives CASSYPSAEAGYKDTQYF.